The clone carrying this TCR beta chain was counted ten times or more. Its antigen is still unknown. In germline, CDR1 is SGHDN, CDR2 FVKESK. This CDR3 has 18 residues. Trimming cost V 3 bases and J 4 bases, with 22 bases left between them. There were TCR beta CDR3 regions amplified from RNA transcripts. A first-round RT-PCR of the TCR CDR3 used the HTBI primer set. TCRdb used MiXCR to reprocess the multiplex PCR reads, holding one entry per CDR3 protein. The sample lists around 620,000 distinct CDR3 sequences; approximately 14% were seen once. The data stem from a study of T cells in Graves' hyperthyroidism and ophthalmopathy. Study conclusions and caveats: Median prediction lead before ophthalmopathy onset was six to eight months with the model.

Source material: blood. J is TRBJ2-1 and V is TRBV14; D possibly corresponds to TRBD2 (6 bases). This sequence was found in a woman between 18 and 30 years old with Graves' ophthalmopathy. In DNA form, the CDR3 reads TGTGCCAGCAGCCAGGGTCTGCCAGGAGGCGGGGCGTACAATGAGCAGTTCTTC. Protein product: CASSQGLPGGGAYNEQFF.